This T cell receptor (beta chain) was sequenced during a study of regulatory dendritic cells for organ transplantation. Sequenced by immunoSEQ multiplex PCR; TCRdb stores in-frame clones only, minus some. The sample carries under 35,000 clones, 82% recorded once. The specimen was naive CD8+ T cells from blood. This sample's subset: CD45RA+ naive T cells. The source of this sequence is a human donor in good health.

The CDR3, as DNA: TGCGCCAGCAGCCAAGAATCTGGCAGGGGGTTTCAGCCCCAGCATTTT. Amino acid sequence: CASSQESGRGFQPQHF. This chain links TRBV4-1 with TRBJ1-5; TRBD1 agrees at 7 bases. Germline V gives CDR1 MGHRA, CDR2 YSYEKL. The trim removed 0 bases at V and 6 bases at J, leaving 8 bases unmatched. The CDR3 is 16 amino acids.